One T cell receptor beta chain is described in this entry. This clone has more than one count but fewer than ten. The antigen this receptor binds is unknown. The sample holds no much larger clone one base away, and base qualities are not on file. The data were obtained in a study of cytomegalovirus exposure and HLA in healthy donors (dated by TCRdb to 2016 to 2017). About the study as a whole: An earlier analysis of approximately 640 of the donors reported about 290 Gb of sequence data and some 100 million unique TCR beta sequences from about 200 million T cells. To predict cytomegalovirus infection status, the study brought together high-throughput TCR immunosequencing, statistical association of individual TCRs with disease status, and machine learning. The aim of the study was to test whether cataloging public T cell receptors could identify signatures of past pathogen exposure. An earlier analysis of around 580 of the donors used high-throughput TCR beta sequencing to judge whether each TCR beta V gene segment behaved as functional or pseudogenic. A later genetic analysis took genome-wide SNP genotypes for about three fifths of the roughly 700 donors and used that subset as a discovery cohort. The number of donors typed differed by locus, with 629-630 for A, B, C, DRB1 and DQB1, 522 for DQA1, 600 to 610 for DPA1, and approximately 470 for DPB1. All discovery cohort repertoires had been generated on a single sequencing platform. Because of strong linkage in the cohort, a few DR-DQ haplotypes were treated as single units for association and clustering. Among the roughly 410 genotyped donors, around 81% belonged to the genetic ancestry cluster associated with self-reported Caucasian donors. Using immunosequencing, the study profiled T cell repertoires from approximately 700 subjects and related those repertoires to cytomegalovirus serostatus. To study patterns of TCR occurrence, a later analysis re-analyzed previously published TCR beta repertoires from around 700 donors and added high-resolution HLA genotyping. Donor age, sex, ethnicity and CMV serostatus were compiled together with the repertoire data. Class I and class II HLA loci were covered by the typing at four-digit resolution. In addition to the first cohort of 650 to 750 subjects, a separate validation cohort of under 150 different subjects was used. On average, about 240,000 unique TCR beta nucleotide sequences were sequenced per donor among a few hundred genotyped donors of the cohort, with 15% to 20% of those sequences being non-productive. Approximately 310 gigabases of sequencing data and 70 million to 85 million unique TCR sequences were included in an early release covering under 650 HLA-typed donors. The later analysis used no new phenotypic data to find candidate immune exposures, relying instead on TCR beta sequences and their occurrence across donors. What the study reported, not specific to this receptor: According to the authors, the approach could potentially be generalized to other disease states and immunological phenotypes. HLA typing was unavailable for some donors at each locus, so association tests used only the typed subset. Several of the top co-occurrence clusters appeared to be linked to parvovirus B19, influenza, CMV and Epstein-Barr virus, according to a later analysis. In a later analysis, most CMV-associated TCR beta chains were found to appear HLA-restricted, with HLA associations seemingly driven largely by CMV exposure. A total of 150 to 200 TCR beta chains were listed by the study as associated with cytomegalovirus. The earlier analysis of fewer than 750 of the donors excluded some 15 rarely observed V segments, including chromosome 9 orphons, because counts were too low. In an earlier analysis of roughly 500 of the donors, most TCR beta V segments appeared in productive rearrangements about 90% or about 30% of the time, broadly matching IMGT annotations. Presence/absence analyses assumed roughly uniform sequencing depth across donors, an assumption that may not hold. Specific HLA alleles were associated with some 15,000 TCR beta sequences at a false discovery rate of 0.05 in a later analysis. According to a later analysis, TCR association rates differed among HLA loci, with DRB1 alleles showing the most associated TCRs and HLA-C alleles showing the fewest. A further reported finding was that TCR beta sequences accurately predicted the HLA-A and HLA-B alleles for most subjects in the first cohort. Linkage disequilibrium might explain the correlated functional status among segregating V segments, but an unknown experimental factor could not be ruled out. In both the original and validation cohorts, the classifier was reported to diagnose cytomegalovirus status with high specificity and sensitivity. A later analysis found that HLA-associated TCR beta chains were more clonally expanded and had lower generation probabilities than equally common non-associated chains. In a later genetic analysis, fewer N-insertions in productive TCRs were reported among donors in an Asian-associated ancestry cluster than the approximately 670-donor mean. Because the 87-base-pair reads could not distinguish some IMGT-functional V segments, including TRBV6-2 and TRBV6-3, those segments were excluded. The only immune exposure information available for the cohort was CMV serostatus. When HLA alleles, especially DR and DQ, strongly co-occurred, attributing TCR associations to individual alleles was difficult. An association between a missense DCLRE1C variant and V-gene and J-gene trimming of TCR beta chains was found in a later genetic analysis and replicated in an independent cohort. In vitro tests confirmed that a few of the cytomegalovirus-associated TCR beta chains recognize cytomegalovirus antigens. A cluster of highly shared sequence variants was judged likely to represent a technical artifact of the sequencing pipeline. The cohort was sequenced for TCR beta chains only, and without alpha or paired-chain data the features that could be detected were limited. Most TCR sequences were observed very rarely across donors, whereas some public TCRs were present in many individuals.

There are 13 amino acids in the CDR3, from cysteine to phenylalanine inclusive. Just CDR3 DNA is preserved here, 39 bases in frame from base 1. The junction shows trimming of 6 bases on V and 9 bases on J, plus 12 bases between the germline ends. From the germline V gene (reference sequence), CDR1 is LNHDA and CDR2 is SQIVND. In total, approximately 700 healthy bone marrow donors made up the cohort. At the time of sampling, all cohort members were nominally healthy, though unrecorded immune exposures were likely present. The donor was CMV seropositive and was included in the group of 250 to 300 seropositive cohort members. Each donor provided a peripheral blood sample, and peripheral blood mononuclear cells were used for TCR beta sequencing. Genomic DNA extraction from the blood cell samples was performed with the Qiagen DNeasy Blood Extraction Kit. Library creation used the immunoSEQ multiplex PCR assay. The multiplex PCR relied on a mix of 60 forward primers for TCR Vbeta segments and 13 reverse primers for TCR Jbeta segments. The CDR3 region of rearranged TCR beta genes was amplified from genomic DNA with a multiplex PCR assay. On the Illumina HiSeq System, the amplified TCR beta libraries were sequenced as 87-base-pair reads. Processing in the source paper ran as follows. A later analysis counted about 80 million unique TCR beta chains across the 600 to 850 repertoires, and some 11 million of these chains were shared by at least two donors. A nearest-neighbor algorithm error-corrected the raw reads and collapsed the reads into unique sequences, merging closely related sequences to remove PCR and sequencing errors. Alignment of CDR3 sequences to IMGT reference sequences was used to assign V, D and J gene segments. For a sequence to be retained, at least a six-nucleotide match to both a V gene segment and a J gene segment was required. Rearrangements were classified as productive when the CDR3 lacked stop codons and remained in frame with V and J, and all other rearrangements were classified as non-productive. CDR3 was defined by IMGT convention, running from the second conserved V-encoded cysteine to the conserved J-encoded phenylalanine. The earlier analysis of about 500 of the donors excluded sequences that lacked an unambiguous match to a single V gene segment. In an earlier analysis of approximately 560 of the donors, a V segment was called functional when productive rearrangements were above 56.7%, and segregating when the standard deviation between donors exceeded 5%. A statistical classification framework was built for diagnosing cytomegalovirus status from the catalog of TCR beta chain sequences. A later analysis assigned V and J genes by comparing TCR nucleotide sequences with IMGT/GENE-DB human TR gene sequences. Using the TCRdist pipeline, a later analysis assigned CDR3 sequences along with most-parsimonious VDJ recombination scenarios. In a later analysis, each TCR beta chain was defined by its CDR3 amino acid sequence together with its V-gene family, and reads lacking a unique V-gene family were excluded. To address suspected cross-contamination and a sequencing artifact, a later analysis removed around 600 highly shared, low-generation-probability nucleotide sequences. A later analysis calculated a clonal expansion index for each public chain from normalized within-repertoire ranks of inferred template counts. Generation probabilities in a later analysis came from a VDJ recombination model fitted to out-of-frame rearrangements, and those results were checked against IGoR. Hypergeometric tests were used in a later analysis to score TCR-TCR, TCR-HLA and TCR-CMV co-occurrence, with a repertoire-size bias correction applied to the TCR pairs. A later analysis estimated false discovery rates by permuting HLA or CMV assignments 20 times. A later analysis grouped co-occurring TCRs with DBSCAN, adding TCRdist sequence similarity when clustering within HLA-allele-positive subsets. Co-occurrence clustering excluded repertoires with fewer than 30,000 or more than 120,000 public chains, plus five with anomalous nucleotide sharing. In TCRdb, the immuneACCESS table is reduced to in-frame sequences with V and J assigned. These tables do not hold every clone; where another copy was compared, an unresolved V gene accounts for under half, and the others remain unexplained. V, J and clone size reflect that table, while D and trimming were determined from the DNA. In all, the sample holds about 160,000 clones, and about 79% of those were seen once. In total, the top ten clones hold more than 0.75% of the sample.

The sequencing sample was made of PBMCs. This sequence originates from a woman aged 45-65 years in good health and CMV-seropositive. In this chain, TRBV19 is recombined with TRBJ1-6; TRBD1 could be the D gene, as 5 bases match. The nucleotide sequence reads TGTGCCAGTAGGGGGGAGGTCGGTTCACCCCTCCACTTT. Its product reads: CASRGEVGSPLHF.